This entry lists 29 T cell receptor beta chains sequenced from one sample in a study of OX40 agonist ivuxolimab in advanced cancers. The protocol was immunoSEQ multiplex PCR, while the TCRdb copy is restricted to in-frame clones and leaves out a portion. The sample includes some 63,000 clones, almost 95% seen only once; the top ten take about 19%. The starting material was CD4+ or CD8+ T cells sorted from blood, obtained in a trial of the OX40 agonist ivuxolimab. Source of these receptors: an adult with an advanced solid tumor such as melanoma, head and neck, liver or kidney cancer.

This clone is a singleton in its sample. In nucleotides, the CDR3 is TGTGCCAGCAGTGAGACACAGGTGAACACTGAAGCTTTCTTT. Translating gives CASSETQVNTEAFF. V is TRBV2 and J is TRBJ1-1, with D possibly being TRBD1 (5 bases). CDR3 length equals 14 residues. V gave up 3 bases and J gave up 0 bases, with 8 bases separating them. The germline V gene encodes CDR1 SNHLY and CDR2 FYNNEI. The full variable domain, with the rest looked up from reference TRBV2 and TRBJ1-1, is EPEVTQTPSHQVTQMGQEVILRCVPISNHLYFYWYRQILGQKVEFLVSFYNNEISEKSEIFDDQFSVERPDGSNFTLKIRSTKLEDSAMYFCASSETQVNTEAFFGQGTRLTVV.

This chain connects TRBV18 to TRBJ2-7; the match to TRBD2 covers 9 bases. CDR3 size: 13 residues. Germline CDR1 reads KGHSH; CDR2 reads LQKENI. J lost 3 bases, V lost 3 bases, and 0 bases had no gene match. The CDR3 DNA reads TGTGCCAGCTCACCTAGCGGGGGCTACGAGCAGTACTTC. Encoded protein: CASSPSGGYEQYF.

The genes are TRBV13 and TRBJ2-4; D perhaps matches TRBD2 (5 bases). The V gene's germline CDR1 is PRHDT and CDR2 FYEKMQ (reference sequence). This CDR3 is 16 amino acids long. Deletions cut 4 bases from V and 7 bases from J, with 20 bases between. CDR3 region: CASSSSAGLNGNIQYF. As DNA, the CDR3 is TGTGCCAGCAGCTCCAGCGCCGGACTCAACGGGAACATTCAGTACTTC.

The chain employs TRBV19 and TRBJ2-3; the D gene is possibly TRBD2 (6 bases). CDR3 length equals 15 residues. Trimming took off 6 bases at V and 0 bases at J, with 13 bases between the two ends. CDR1 LNHDA and CDR2 SQIVND come from the germline V gene (reference sequence). This CDR3 is CASSERATSTDTQYF. The CDR3 DNA follows: TGTGCCAGTAGCGAGCGGGCGACTAGCACAGATACGCAGTATTTT.

This chain joins TRBV30 and TRBJ1-1; D is uncertain. V lost 2 bases and J lost 1, with 26 bases in between. CDR3 length equals 19 residues. In germline, CDR1 is GTSNPN, CDR2 SVGIG (reference sequence). This CDR3 reads CAWSQPPYSPELENTEAFF. Here the CDR3 DNA reads TGTGCCTGGAGTCAACCCCCGTACAGCCCCGAACTAGAGAACACTGAAGCTTTCTTT.

This clone has a handful of counts. The rearrangement uses TRBV27 and TRBJ1-5; tentative D call: TRBD1 (6 bases). The CDR3 is made up of 13 amino acids. Germline CDR1 and CDR2: MNHEY and SMNVEV (reference sequence). V lost 3 bases and J lost 7, with 10 bases in between. For the CDR3, the DNA is TGTGCCAGCAGTTTGTCCCAGGGGCAGCCCCAGCATTTT. It yields the protein CASSLSQGQPQHF.

The genes are TRBV7-8 and TRBJ2-3; D uncertain. Trimming pared 1 base from V and 2 bases from J, leaving 10 bases between. Germline-derived CDR1 and CDR2 are SGHVS and FQNEAQ. CDR3 length: 15 residues. The CDR3 reads CASSLVPSLTDTQYF. The CDR3, as DNA: TGTGCCAGCAGCTTAGTGCCGAGCCTCACAGATACGCAGTATTTT.

This chain uses TRBV6-5 with TRBJ2-5; D is perhaps TRBD2 (5 bases). The CDR3 spans 16 residues. Germline CDR1 reads MNHEY; CDR2 reads SVGAGI. V shed 0 bases and J shed 1 base, with 12 bases lying between them. This CDR3 is CASSYSEADTQETQYF. In nucleotides, the CDR3 is TGTGCCAGCAGTTACTCGGAGGCGGATACCCAAGAGACCCAGTACTTC.

V usage is TRBV9 and J usage is TRBJ2-1; TRBD2 agrees at 8 bases. Trimming at V came to 3 bases and at J to 1 base, leaving 12 bases not matched to a gene. The CDR3 sequence is 18 residues long. Germline assignment: CDR1 SGDLS and CDR2 YYNGEE. The CDR3 protein is CASSAGGVAGWSYNEQFF. The CDR3 bases are TGTGCCAGCAGCGCCGGCGGGGTAGCGGGATGGTCCTACAATGAGCAGTTCTTC.

This rearrangement joins TRBV5-3 to TRBJ2-2, with D perhaps matching TRBD1 or TRBD2 (5 bases each). Being an ORF, TRBV5-3 has a function that is uncertain. The CDR3 extends over 12 amino acids. Trimming shortened V by 4 bases and J by 15 bases, and 16 bases separated the two germline ends. CDR3: CARSARGPSVFF. As DNA, the CDR3 is TGTGCCAGAAGCGCCCGGGGACCTTCCGTGTTTTTT.

The chain links TRBV6-5 to TRBJ2-5; tentatively, D is TRBD2 (6 bases). CDR1 is MNHEY and CDR2 is SVGAGI in the germline V gene. The CDR3 has 11 amino acids. Trimming removed 9 bases at V and 11 bases at J, with 16 bases between. The CDR3 sequence: CASYYRREQYF. The CDR3 DNA reads TGTGCCAGTTACTACCGACGGGAGCAGTACTTC.

The V gene is TRBV6-1, the J gene TRBJ2-2; D is perhaps TRBD2 (7 bases). Germline V lookup: CDR1 MNHNS, CDR2 SASEGT. The V end was cut by 11 bases, the J end by 3 bases, with 13 bases between. The CDR3 length is 13 residues. The CDR3 region is CAGGAGDTGELFF. CDR3 DNA: TGTGCCGGGGGGGCGGGAGACACCGGGGAGCTGTTTTTT.

The gene calls are TRBV27 and TRBJ2-7, with 7 positions matching TRBD2. CDR3 length: 15 residues. J gave up 6 bases and V 0 bases, and 8 bases lay outside the gene matches. From germline, CDR1 is MNHEY and CDR2 SMNVEV (reference sequence). CDR3 sequence (DNA): TGTGCCAGCAGTTTATCGTTCTCGTGGGGGGGCGAGCAGTACTTC. Its translation: CASSLSFSWGGEQYF.

The gene calls are TRBV25-1 and TRBJ1-2; 10 nucleotides align to TRBD1. This CDR3 has 14 amino acids. The germline V gene encodes CDR1 MGHDK and CDR2 SYGVNS. Trimming took 7 bases from V and 6 from J; bases not matched to a gene: 8. CDR3 nucleotides: TGTGCCAGCACCCAATGGGACAGGGGAGATGGCTACACCTTC. Translation gives CASTQWDRGDGYTF.

The CDR3: CASSITLGLAGSYEQYF. CDR3 DNA sequence: TGTGCCAGCAGCATTACGTTGGGGCTAGCGGGCTCCTACGAGCAGTACTTC. The gene calls are TRBV7-9 and TRBJ2-7; 8 bases map to TRBD2. This CDR3 region has 17 residues. CDR1 and CDR2 from the germline V gene are SEHNR and FQNEAQ (reference sequence). V gave up 5 bases and J gave up 0 bases; unmatched junction bases: 12.

V usage is TRBV7-6 and J usage is TRBJ1-1; unclear D gene. V lost 5 bases and J lost 4, with 14 bases in between. The CDR3 length is 14 residues. Germline V gives CDR1 SGHVS, CDR2 FNYEAQ. For the CDR3, the DNA is TGTGCCAGCAGCCCGATAGAACGGGTCACTGAAGCTTTCTTT. Its protein product is CASSPIERVTEAFF.

V and J are TRBV14 and TRBJ1-1; tentatively, D is TRBD1 (5 bases). The CDR3 totals 16 residues. Germline values: CDR1 SGHDN, CDR2 FVKESK. The V and J ends lost 4 bases and 4 bases respectively, with 19 bases between them. The CDR3: CASSREGKESGTEAFF. The CDR3 bases are TGTGCCAGCAGCCGCGAGGGGAAGGAATCGGGCACTGAAGCTTTCTTT. Full variable domain (outside the CDR3, taken from reference TRBV14 and TRBJ1-1): EAGVTQFPSHSVIEKGQTVTLRCDPISGHDNLYWYRRVMGKEIKFLLHFVKESKQDESGMPNNRFLAERTGGTYSTLKVQPAELEDSGVYFCASSREGKESGTEAFFGQGTRLTVV.

The chain links TRBV7-3 to TRBJ2-1; 13 bases match TRBD2. V trimming: 1 base; J trimming: 6 bases; junction bases outside the gene matches: 0. This CDR3 spans 15 amino acids. Per the germline V gene, CDR1 is SGHTA and CDR2 is FQGTGA. The CDR3 protein is CASSLRTSGSNEQFF. CDR3 nucleotides: TGTGCCAGCAGCTTAAGGACTAGCGGGAGCAATGAGCAGTTCTTC.

V is TRBV13 and J is TRBJ2-7, with a tentative D call TRBD1 (6 bases). The germline V gene has CDR1 PRHDT and CDR2 FYEKMQ (reference sequence). CDR3 size: 15 residues. V lost 0 bases to trimming and J lost 7 bases, with 16 bases between them. Written as DNA, the CDR3 is TGTGCCAGCAGCTTAGGCCGAGCAGGGGCCCTTGAGCAGTACTTC. It yields the protein CASSLGRAGALEQYF.

This chain joins TRBV4-3 and TRBJ2-7; a weak D match, TRBD2 (5 bases). Trimming removed 3 bases from V and 4 bases from J, with 10 bases in between. CDR1 and CDR2 (germline): LGHNA, YSLEER. The CDR3 is 13 amino acids. CDR3 region: CASSQATSYEQYF. The CDR3 nucleotides read TGCGCCAGCAGCCAGGCTACTAGTTACGAGCAGTACTTC.

This chain links TRBV29-1 with TRBJ2-2; 7 bases line up with TRBD1. CDR1 is SQVTM and CDR2 is ANQGSEA in the germline V gene. With V trimmed by 4 bases and J by 2 bases, 4 bases remained unmatched. The length of the CDR3 is 14 residues. CDR3 loop: CSVGGTANTGELFF. DNA of the CDR3: TGCAGCGTTGGGGGGACAGCAAACACCGGGGAGCTGTTTTTT.

This chain joins TRBV28 and TRBJ2-7; 11 nucleotides line up with TRBD1. Germline CDR1 is MDHEN and CDR2 is SYDVKM. This CDR3 spans 15 amino acids. Trimming took 5 bases from V and 3 from J; bases not matched to a gene: 6. CDR3 sequence: CASSRTGTGGYEQYF. The CDR3 coding sequence is TGTGCCAGCAGTCGTACCGGGACAGGGGGCTACGAGCAGTACTTC.

The chain carries TRBV5-6 and TRBJ2-7; D possibly corresponds to TRBD2 (5 bases). CDR3 length: 13 residues. Germline CDR1 and CDR2: SGHDT and YYEEEE. Deletions cut 0 bases from V and 6 bases from J, with 10 bases between. The CDR3 bases are TGTGCCAGCAGCTTGGCCGGGGTTTCCGAGCAGTACTTC. This codes for CASSLAGVSEQYF.

V and J are TRBV6-5 and TRBJ2-7, with TRBD2 matching over 8 bases. Trimming took 5 bases from V and 5 from J; bases not matched to a gene: 11. The length of the CDR3 is 15 residues. CDR1 is MNHEY and CDR2 is SVGAGI in the germline V gene. In DNA form, the CDR3 reads TGTGCCAGCAGTGGACCGGGACTAGAGGTACACGAGCAGTACTTC. This translates into CASSGPGLEVHEQYF.

The chain combines TRBV6-1 with TRBJ2-7, with 9 bases matching TRBD2. Germline lookup yields CDR1 MNHNS and CDR2 SASEGT. The CDR3 loop spans 15 amino acids. V was clipped by 6 bases and J by 4 bases; unmatched bases: 10. The CDR3 DNA follows: TGTGCCAGCAGCGGTTCAGGACTAGCGTCGTACGAGCAGTACTTC. Residues: CASSGSGLASYEQYF.

The chain links TRBV4-3 to TRBJ2-1, with 10 bases fitting TRBD2. Germline lookup yields CDR1 LGHNA and CDR2 YSLEER. This CDR3 is built from 15 residues. The J segment lost 4 bases and the V segment lost 6 bases, leaving 6 bases of the junction unmatched. The CDR3 DNA reads as TGCGCCAGCAGTGATGGGACTAGCGTTTACAATGAGCAGTTCTTC. Translated, it gives CASSDGTSVYNEQFF.

This clone has only one observation. The CDR3 spells CASSQTLAGGYNEQFF. The CDR3 bases are TGCGCCAGCAGCCAGACCCTAGCGGGAGGGTACAATGAGCAGTTCTTC. J is TRBJ2-1 and V is TRBV4-3; TRBD2 aligns across 12 bases. Unmatched junction bases numbered 4, after V lost 3 bases and J lost 4 bases. Germline CDR1 and CDR2: LGHNA and YSLEER. There are 16 residues in the CDR3.

The rearrangement uses TRBV2 and TRBJ2-1, with 10 nucleotides matching TRBD2. The junction had 3 bases not matched to a gene; V was cut back by 6 bases and J by 7 bases. The CDR3 runs 13 residues. Germline V gives CDR1 SNHLY, CDR2 FYNNEI. The CDR3 is CASRLAGTNEQFF. The CDR3 DNA sequence: TGTGCCAGCAGACTAGCGGGAACGAATGAGCAGTTCTTC.

The chain uses TRBV2 and TRBJ2-1; 10 bases line up with TRBD1. Germline CDR1 is SNHLY and CDR2 is FYNNEI. This CDR3 is built from 16 residues. The V gene end was trimmed by 7 bases and the J gene end by 8 bases; junction bases not matched to a gene: 14. The CDR3 sequence: CASTEGGQGWWDEQFF. CDR3 nucleotides: TGTGCCAGCACCGAGGGGGGACAGGGGTGGTGGGATGAGCAGTTCTTC.